This T cell receptor beta chain was identified in a study of radiotherapy plus CTLA-4 blockade in lung cancer. In the study overall: Objective responses arose in about 17% of patients, and 31% experienced disease control.

For this clone: No antigen is known for it.

TCRdb keeps only in-frame clones here, not all; method: immunoSEQ multiplex PCR. The sample contains roughly 86,000 clones, roughly 87% of which appear only once. Receiving focal radiation plus CTLA-4 blockade with ipilimumab were patients who had chemo-refractory metastatic non-small-cell lung cancer. Findings and caveats of the study: Expansion in blood of tumor-derived TCR clones was seen after radiotherapy plus ipilimumab. Reports identified early blood T cell clone dynamics, with interferon-beta, as the best response predictor.

The sample in question was peripheral blood, obtained from a patient treated with radiotherapy plus ipilimumab. The sequence was obtained from a human donor with non-small cell lung cancer who had stable disease on radiotherapy plus ipilimumab.

Here the CDR3 DNA reads TGTGCCAGCAGTTTAATAAGCTTCGGACAGTTTCCGCAGTTCTTC. Amino acids: CASSLISFGQFPQFF. The chain uses TRBV27 and TRBJ2-1; tentatively, D is TRBD1 (6 bases). Germline CDR1 and CDR2: MNHEY and SMNVEV (reference sequence). V lost 2 bases, J lost 12 bases, and 20 bases lay in between. This CDR3 is built from 15 residues.